The 3 T cell receptor beta chains listed next were all sequenced from one sample in a study of shared clonotypes between healthy human individuals. The protocol was immunoSEQ multiplex PCR, while the TCRdb copy is restricted to in-frame clones and leaves out a portion. The sample shows approximately 2.1 million clones, more than 85% of them seen only once. Source material: naive CD4+ T cells from PBMCs. Stated subset: CD45RA+ positively selected. All receptors derive from a man aged 18-30 years in good health. Some clones in this sample may be carry-over from other donors' samples.

The chain joins TRBV4-3 to TRBJ1-4; perhaps TRBD1 as D (5 bases). In germline, CDR1 is LGHNA, CDR2 YSLEER. The CDR3 loop spans 20 amino acids. V shed 0 bases and J shed 0 bases, with 20 bases lying between them. CDR3 nucleotides: TGCGCCAGCAGCCAAGAGCCCCGCTTGGGCAGGGCTGCAACTAATGAAAAACTGTTTTTT. Translating gives CASSQEPRLGRAATNEKLFF.

Worth noting for this clone: This same CDR3 is encoded by further DNA sequences in the sample. The CDR3: CASRSSGNTIYF. The CDR3 DNA is TGTGCCAGCAGATCATCTGGAAACACCATATATTTT. The chain uses TRBV28 and TRBJ1-3; D is uncertain. Trimming cost V 6 bases and J 1 base, with 4 bases left between them. CDR3 length equals 12 residues. In germline, CDR1 is MDHEN, CDR2 SYDVKM.

V is TRBV25-1 and J is TRBJ2-1; D tentatively reads TRBD1 or TRBD2 (6 bases each). Germline V CDR1 and CDR2: MGHDK, SYGVNS. Trimming stripped 8 bases from V and 5 bases from J, with 16 bases between. This CDR3 contains 14 residues. DNA of the CDR3: TGTGCCAGCTGGGGGGCAGGGAGCGACAATGAGCAGTTCTTC. Translation: CASWGAGSDNEQFF.